This TCR beta chain comes out of a study of T cells in Graves' hyperthyroidism and ophthalmopathy. Uncontrolled infection, other autoimmune disease, pregnancy or lactation disqualified patients from enrolment. RNA transcripts were the template for amplifying TCR beta CDR3 regions. RT-PCR in the first round (using the HTBI primer set) targeted the TCR CDR3. TCRdb re-called the multiplex PCR reads through MiXCR, storing one row per CDR3 protein. There are hundreds of thousands of distinct CDR3 sequences in the sample; just under 20% occur only once, and around 50% lies in the top ten. This clonotype was found a few times. The V gene lost 4 bases and the J gene lost 6 bases, with 10 bases spanning the gap. The CDR3 contains 14 residues.

The receptor was derived from a man aged 40-55 years with Graves' ophthalmopathy. The sample consisted of blood. V and J are TRBV12-3 or TRBV12-4 and TRBJ1-6; no reliable D call. This CDR3 is CASSWRRGNSPLHF. The DNA for the CDR3 is TGTGCCAGCAGTTGGAGACGGGGTAATTCACCCCTCCACTTT.